A selection of T cell receptor beta chains follows, all from one sample in a study of T cell responses to AZD1222 COVID-19 vaccine. The table came from immunoSEQ multiplex PCR; TCRdb's copy has only in-frame clones and leaves some out. The sample lists around 150,000 clones, just over 90% seen once, with 1% to 1.5% in the top ten. The specimen comprised peripheral blood, sampled 28 days after the second AZD1222 dose. These receptors all come from an adult who received the AZD1222 COVID-19 vaccine. Both conserved end residues are part of each CDR3. Part of the rows lack a size; the others show once, few, many or a class for expanded clones.

CASSETYEQYF | TRBV2 | -
CAWSNQGEAFF | TRBV30 | -
CASSHGTSKETQYF | TRBV3-1/TRBV3-2 | -
CASSQDRVDTQYF | TRBV4-3 | -
CASSFGRVTNYGYTF | TRBV7-9 | -
CASSQEGLANYNSPLHF | TRBV4-1 | -
CASSQATVYGYTF | TRBV3-1/TRBV3-2 | -
CASSLLNRGPGYTF | TRBV5-6 | -
CASRGWPGANEQYF | TRBV6-5 | -
CSVSGGDRDRGGEYGYTF | TRBV29-1 | -
CASSLSFPGDQPQHF | TRBV27 | -
CASSQIGQGGAFF | TRBV14 | -
CASSLDDRGLSGANVLTF | TRBV5-4 | -
CATRGDRSNEKLFF | TRBV5-1 | few
CASSLYDMNTEAFF | TRBV7-3 | -